What follows are 15 T cell receptor beta chains derived from one specimen sequenced in a study of T cells in Graves' hyperthyroidism and ophthalmopathy. The investigators amplified TCR beta CDR3 regions from RNA transcripts. HTBI primers were used for first-round RT-PCR of the TCR CDR3. TCRdb passed the multiplex PCR reads through MiXCR, listing each CDR3 protein once. The table lists about 570,000 distinct CDR3 sequences, about 43% of them singletons, with roughly 19% in the top ten. The specimen was peripheral blood or thyroid tissue (not recorded which). Receptor source: an adult woman with Graves' disease, either hyperthyroidism or ophthalmopathy (not recorded which).

This clonotype has more than one count but fewer than ten. The chain links TRBV7-9 to TRBJ2-5, with 7 bases aligning to TRBD1. Germline lookup yields CDR1 SEHNR and CDR2 FQNEAQ (reference sequence). This CDR3 has 14 residues. V shed 5 bases, J shed 2 bases, and the junction held 5 bases outside the gene matches. The CDR3 is CASSRGGQQETQYF. In DNA, the CDR3 is TGTGCCAGCAGCCGTGGGGGACAGCAAGAGACCCAGTACTTC.

This clonotype appeared a few times. The chain has TRBV7-9 and TRBJ1-2; TRBD1 is a possible D gene (5 bases). The CDR3 totals 14 residues. V lost 5 bases, J lost 2 bases, and 12 bases lay in between. Germline CDR1 is SEHNR and CDR2 is FQNEAQ (reference sequence). The CDR3 nucleotides are TGTGCCAGCAGCACAGGATCAGGCAACTATGGCTACACCTTC. Translation gives CASSTGSGNYGYTF.

This clonotype was seen repeatedly, ten times or more. For the CDR3, the DNA is TGCAGCGTCCTGGGGGACAGGGGTTCTGGGGCCAACGTCCTGACTTTC. Encoded protein: CSVLGDRGSGANVLTF. The chain has TRBV29-1 and TRBJ2-6, with 10 positions matching TRBD1. There are 16 residues in the CDR3. V shed 6 bases, J shed 1 base, and the junction held 6 bases outside the gene matches. Germline CDR1 and CDR2: SQVTM and ANQGSEA. Variable domain in full (rest from reference TRBV29-1 and TRBJ2-6): SAVISQKPSRDICQRGTSLTIQCQVDSQVTMMFWYRQQPGQSLTLIATANQGSEATYESGFVIDKFPISRPNLTFSTLTVSNMSPEDSSIYLCSVLGDRGSGANVLTFGAGSRLTVL.

The chain joins TRBV29-1 to TRBJ1-3; no clear D. Between the trimmed V and J ends, which lost 3 bases and 3 bases, there was a span of 21 bases. The germline CDR1 and CDR2 sequences are SQVTM and ANQGSEA. This CDR3 region has 17 residues. In nucleotides, the CDR3 is TGCAGCGTTGAGGAGGCGGGGATTCTCTCGGGTGGAAACACCATATATTTT. This translates into CSVEEAGILSGGNTIYF.

This clonotype has ten or more counts. The gene calls are TRBV9 and TRBJ2-7; TRBD1 might be the D (5 bases). CDR1 and CDR2 (germline): SGDLS, YYNGEE. This CDR3 region has 14 residues. V lost 0 bases to trimming and J lost 2 bases, with 9 bases between them. Here the CDR3 reads CASSVGAGTYEQYF. Written as DNA, the CDR3 is TGTGCCAGCAGCGTAGGGGCAGGGACCTACGAGCAGTACTTC.

This clonotype was recorded many times. This rearrangement joins TRBV10-3 to TRBJ2-1; no definite D call. This CDR3 contains 12 residues. Germline V gene sequence: CDR1 ENHRY, CDR2 SYGVKD. The V and J ends lost 4 bases and 6 bases respectively, with 7 bases between them. The CDR3, as DNA: TGTGCCATCAGTGGAAGGACCAATGAGCAGTTCTTC. Its translation: CAISGRTNEQFF.

This clonotype showed up many times. The chain employs TRBV19 and TRBJ1-1; the D gene is possibly TRBD1 (5 bases). The CDR3 spans 14 residues. Between the trimmed V and J ends, which lost 6 bases and 6 bases, there was a span of 17 bases. The germline CDR1 and CDR2 sequences are LNHDA and SQIVND (reference sequence). Here the CDR3 DNA reads TGTGCCAGTAGAAGCGTCACCGGGGACCCTGAAGCTTTCTTT. Residues: CASRSVTGDPEAFF.

This clonotype was seen at least ten times. This sequence joins TRBV12-3 or TRBV12-4 and TRBJ2-5; D is uncertain. V was pared by 4 bases and J by 1 base, with 4 bases between. The CDR3 has 12 amino acids. CDR3 sequence: CASSYPQETQYF. The CDR3 region has the DNA TGTGCCAGCAGTTACCCCCAAGAGACCCAGTACTTC.

At least ten counts were recorded for this clonotype. The J gene is TRBJ2-7, the V gene TRBV12-3 or TRBV12-4; TRBD1 matches at 9 bases. The CDR3 length is 15 residues. Trimming removed 5 bases from V and 5 bases from J; junction bases left unmatched: 10. The CDR3 DNA follows: TGTGCCAGCAGTGAAGCCGGGACAGGGATCGACGAGCAGTACTTC. Translating gives CASSEAGTGIDEQYF.

This sequence joins TRBV2 and TRBJ2-6; tentatively, D is TRBD1 or TRBD2 (6 bases each). The CDR3 extends over 13 amino acids. Germline CDR1 and CDR2: SNHLY and FYNNEI. The V end was cut by 6 bases, the J end by 9 bases, with 12 bases between. The CDR3 region is CASRGGGINVLTF. The CDR3 DNA follows: TGTGCCAGCAGAGGAGGGGGGATCAACGTCCTGACTTTC.

J is TRBJ2-7 and V is TRBV19, with 9 bases that match TRBD2. Gene TRBJ2-1 matches the end of the DNA better, so the J call may be wrong. The V gene's germline CDR1 is LNHDA and CDR2 SQIVND (reference sequence). This CDR3 has 15 residues. The CDR3 is CASSTASGKCDEQFF. CDR3 bases: TGTGCCAGTAGTACGGCTAGCGGGAAGTGCGATGAGCAGTTCTTC.

The CDR3 nucleotides read TGCAGCGTCGAGGGACTAGCGGGAGATCTCTACAATGAGCAGTTCTTC. Protein sequence: CSVEGLAGDLYNEQFF. The chain links TRBV29-1 to TRBJ2-1, with 14 bases lining up with TRBD2. This CDR3 has 16 amino acids. Germline V lookup: CDR1 SQVTM, CDR2 ANQGSEA. The J segment lost 3 bases and the V segment lost 6 bases, leaving 7 bases of the junction unmatched.

The chain uses TRBV14 and TRBJ1-2, with TRBD1 as a possible D gene (6 bases). CDR1 is SGHDN and CDR2 is FVKESK in the germline V gene. Trimming pared 4 bases from V and 3 bases from J, leaving 15 bases between. CDR3 length: 15 amino acids. For the CDR3, the DNA is TGTGCCAGCAGCCGGTCGACAGGAGGGTACTATGGCTACACCTTC. It specifies CASSRSTGGYYGYTF.

This chain uses TRBV9 with TRBJ2-7; D gene unclear. From germline, CDR1 is SGDLS and CDR2 YYNGEE. V was pared by 0 bases and J by 3 bases, with 10 bases between. The CDR3 sequence is 14 residues long. This CDR3 reads CASSVEGWSYEQYF. The CDR3 DNA reads TGTGCCAGCAGCGTAGAGGGTTGGAGCTACGAGCAGTACTTC.

The chain is built from TRBV7-4 and TRBJ1-2; no clear D. This CDR3 has 13 residues. V was pared by 8 bases and J by 7 bases, with 17 bases between. CDR1 and CDR2 (germline): SGHVT, SQSDAQ. The DNA for the CDR3 is TGTGCCAGCTTCCGGCCCGGGCAGAGTGGCTACACCTTC. Protein sequence: CASFRPGQSGYTF.